Listed below are T cell receptor beta chains from one sample, sequenced in a study of T-cell reconstitution after alpha-beta-depleted transplantation in children. From the PCR reads, TCRdb called clonotypes with MiXCR, one entry per CDR3 protein. The sample has about 460,000 distinct CDR3 sequences, roughly 11% seen once. The sample in question was PBMCs, mostly from graft donor cells, obtained 180 days after TCRalphabeta/CD19-depleted stem cell transplant. All receptors derive from a female patient under 10 years old who had a stem cell transplant for aplastic anemia, so the T cells may come from the graft donor. Both conserved end residues are part of each CDR3. Each record gives: clone size, D gene, J gene, V gene, CDR3 protein, CDR3 DNA. The D gene is left open where the match is weak. The listing skips clone size in some rows; elsewhere it reads once, few, many or a size class.

clone size: .; D gene: .; J gene: TRBJ1-4; V gene: TRBV20-1; CDR3 protein: CSASFWVEGF; CDR3 DNA: TGCAGTGCTAGTTTTTGGGTGGAGGGTTTT
clone size: few; D gene: TRBD1; J gene: TRBJ2-3; V gene: TRBV2; CDR3 protein: CASKWGQGTDTQYF; CDR3 DNA: TGTGCCAGCAAGTGGGGACAGGGGACAGATACGCAGTATTTT
clone size: .; D gene: .; J gene: TRBJ2-1; V gene: TRBV6-2/TRBV6-3; CDR3 protein: CASSYNRNRLISYNEQFF; CDR3 DNA: TGTGCCAGCAGTTACAACCGGAATCGACTAATCTCCTACAATGAGCAGTTCTTC
clone size: few; D gene: TRBD1; J gene: TRBJ1-4; V gene: TRBV28; CDR3 protein: CASRQDRVGEKLFF; CDR3 DNA: TGTGCCAGCAGACAGGACAGGGTTGGGGAAAAACTGTTTTTT
clone size: few; D gene: TRBD2; J gene: TRBJ2-2; V gene: TRBV5-1; CDR3 protein: CASSRLAEHTGELFF; CDR3 DNA: TGCGCCAGCAGCCGACTAGCGGAGCACACCGGGGAGCTGTTTTTT
clone size: few; D gene: .; J gene: TRBJ2-4; V gene: TRBV28; CDR3 protein: CASSSPVEGNIQYF; CDR3 DNA: TGTGCCAGCAGTTCCCCCGTTGAGGGGAACATTCAGTACTTC
clone size: few; D gene: TRBD2; J gene: TRBJ2-1; V gene: TRBV6-2/TRBV6-3; CDR3 protein: CASSYREAPYNEQFF; CDR3 DNA: TGTGCCAGCAGTTACCGGGAGGCCCCCTACAATGAGCAGTTCTTC
clone size: few; D gene: TRBD2; J gene: TRBJ2-7; V gene: TRBV4-2; CDR3 protein: CASSPPWTSGRSYEQYF; CDR3 DNA: TGTGCCAGCAGCCCTCCCTGGACTAGCGGGAGGTCCTACGAGCAGTACTTC
clone size: .; D gene: TRBD1; J gene: TRBJ2-1; V gene: TRBV6-2/TRBV6-3; CDR3 protein: CASRRTGKNNEQFF; CDR3 DNA: TGTGCCAGCAGAAGGACAGGGAAAAACAATGAGCAGTTCTTC
clone size: .; D gene: TRBD2; J gene: TRBJ2-7; V gene: TRBV5-1; CDR3 protein: CASSDGRAAYEQYF; CDR3 DNA: TGCGCCAGCAGCGACGGGAGGGCCGCCTACGAGCAGTACTTC
clone size: few; D gene: TRBD1; J gene: TRBJ1-1; V gene: TRBV4-3; CDR3 protein: CASSRRGQGAFAEAFF; CDR3 DNA: TGCGCCAGCAGCCGCAGGGGGCAGGGGGCTTTCGCTGAAGCTTTCTTT
clone size: few; D gene: TRBD1; J gene: TRBJ2-7; V gene: TRBV28; CDR3 protein: CASSSPGQAHPEQYF; CDR3 DNA: TGTGCCAGCAGTTCCCCGGGACAGGCCCACCCCGAGCAGTACTTC
clone size: many; D gene: .; J gene: TRBJ2-3; V gene: TRBV6-5; CDR3 protein: CASSWRHSAGTDTQYF; CDR3 DNA: TGTGCCAGCAGTTGGAGACACAGTGCGGGCACAGATACGCAGTATTTT
clone size: .; D gene: TRBD2; J gene: TRBJ2-2; V gene: TRBV27; CDR3 protein: CASSLRSGLAGGPPNTGELFF; CDR3 DNA: TGTGCCAGCAGTTTACGTTCGGGACTAGCGGGAGGGCCCCCGAACACCGGGGAGCTGTTTTTT
clone size: .; D gene: .; J gene: TRBJ2-1; V gene: TRBV11-2; CDR3 protein: CASSLVSSAHNEQFF; CDR3 DNA: TGTGCCAGCAGCTTAGTGTCTAGCGCCCACAATGAGCAGTTCTTC
clone size: many; D gene: .; J gene: TRBJ1-1; V gene: TRBV5-1; CDR3 protein: CASSWPGTNTEAFF; CDR3 DNA: TGCGCCAGCAGTTGGCCGGGGACTAACACTGAAGCTTTCTTT
clone size: few; D gene: .; J gene: TRBJ2-3; V gene: TRBV18; CDR3 protein: CASSPGISTDTQYF; CDR3 DNA: TGTGCCAGCTCACCAGGCATTAGCACAGATACGCAGTATTTT
clone size: few; D gene: .; J gene: TRBJ1-1; V gene: TRBV20-1; CDR3 protein: CSASPGSKAFF; CDR3 DNA: TGCAGTGCTAGCCCAGGGAGCAAAGCTTTCTTT
clone size: few; D gene: .; J gene: TRBJ2-4; V gene: TRBV14; CDR3 protein: CASSQSRNIQYF; CDR3 DNA: TGTGCCAGCAGCCAATCTAGAAACATTCAGTACTTC
clone size: few; D gene: .; J gene: TRBJ1-5; V gene: TRBV6-6; CDR3 protein: CASSYERQPQHF; CDR3 DNA: TGTGCCAGCAGTTATGAGAGGCAGCCCCAGCATTTT
clone size: few; D gene: .; J gene: TRBJ1-1; V gene: TRBV6-5; CDR3 protein: CASSPVSLGLEAFF; CDR3 DNA: TGTGCCAGCAGCCCGGTTTCTTTGGGGCTTGAAGCTTTCTTT
clone size: .; D gene: .; J gene: TRBJ2-1; V gene: TRBV27; CDR3 protein: CASSPLAPRAYNEQFF; CDR3 DNA: TGTGCCAGCAGTCCCCTAGCACCCCGAGCCTACAATGAGCAGTTCTTC
clone size: .; D gene: TRBD1; J gene: TRBJ1-1; V gene: TRBV7-8; CDR3 protein: CASSSNPRTGKWTEAFF; CDR3 DNA: TGTGCCAGCAGCTCGAACCCCAGGACAGGGAAGTGGACTGAAGCTTTCTTT
clone size: many; D gene: TRBD1; J gene: TRBJ2-5; V gene: TRBV18; CDR3 protein: CASSPQGYQETQYF; CDR3 DNA: TGTGCCAGCTCCCCACAGGGGTATCAAGAGACCCAGTACTTC
clone size: .; D gene: .; J gene: TRBJ2-1; V gene: TRBV28; CDR3 protein: CASISPGLPKSEQFF; CDR3 DNA: TGTGCCAGCATATCTCCGGGACTCCCAAAAAGTGAGCAGTTCTTC
clone size: few; D gene: .; J gene: TRBJ1-1; V gene: TRBV12-3/TRBV12-4; CDR3 protein: CASSWTVNTEAFF; CDR3 DNA: TGTGCCAGCAGCTGGACAGTGAACACTGAAGCTTTCTTT
clone size: .; D gene: TRBD2; J gene: TRBJ2-2; V gene: TRBV15; CDR3 protein: CATTEGLAGNTGELFF; CDR3 DNA: TGTGCCACCACCGAAGGACTAGCGGGAAACACCGGGGAGCTGTTTTTT
clone size: .; D gene: .; J gene: TRBJ2-1; V gene: TRBV6-2/TRBV6-3; CDR3 protein: CASRPGLLLSSYNEQFF; CDR3 DNA: TGTGCCAGCAGACCCGGACTTTTATTAAGCTCCTACAATGAGCAGTTCTTC
clone size: few; D gene: TRBD2; J gene: TRBJ2-1; V gene: TRBV9; CDR3 protein: CASSPPGGRGYNEQFF; CDR3 DNA: TGTGCCAGCAGTCCTCCGGGCGGGAGGGGCTACAATGAGCAGTTCTTC
clone size: few; D gene: TRBD1; J gene: TRBJ2-2; V gene: TRBV28; CDR3 protein: CASRSTGTGSNTGELFF; CDR3 DNA: TGTGCCAGCAGATCAACCGGGACAGGATCGAACACCGGGGAGCTGTTTTTT
clone size: .; D gene: .; J gene: TRBJ2-3; V gene: TRBV7-6; CDR3 protein: CASSLRAGPDTQYF; CDR3 DNA: TGTGCCAGCAGCCTCCGCGCAGGGCCAGATACGCAGTATTTT
clone size: few; D gene: TRBD1; J gene: TRBJ2-7; V gene: TRBV2; CDR3 protein: CASRIVTGGNEQYF; CDR3 DNA: TGTGCCAGCAGAATCGTCACAGGGGGCAACGAGCAGTACTTC
clone size: many; D gene: .; J gene: TRBJ2-7; V gene: TRBV5-1; CDR3 protein: CASSAAAFFSEQYF; CDR3 DNA: TGCGCCAGCAGCGCGGCGGCCTTTTTCTCCGAGCAGTACTTC
clone size: .; D gene: .; J gene: TRBJ2-7; V gene: TRBV9; CDR3 protein: CASSSGTGAREQYF; CDR3 DNA: TGTGCCAGCAGCTCTGGAACGGGTGCGAGGGAGCAGTACTTC
clone size: few; D gene: TRBD1; J gene: TRBJ2-5; V gene: TRBV24-1; CDR3 protein: CATSPGTAGGQETQYF; CDR3 DNA: TGTGCCACTTCACCCGGGACAGCTGGAGGACAAGAGACCCAGTACTTC
clone size: many; D gene: TRBD2; J gene: TRBJ2-5; V gene: TRBV20-1; CDR3 protein: CSASPILAGVVETQYF; CDR3 DNA: TGCAGTGCTAGCCCTATACTAGCGGGAGTCGTTGAGACCCAGTACTTC
clone size: few; D gene: .; J gene: TRBJ2-1; V gene: TRBV12-3/TRBV12-4; CDR3 protein: CASSLEAMPSYNEQFF; CDR3 DNA: TGTGCCAGCAGTTTAGAGGCGATGCCCTCCTACAATGAGCAGTTCTTC
clone size: .; D gene: .; J gene: TRBJ2-5; V gene: TRBV4-3; CDR3 protein: CASSHVGRYQETQYF; CDR3 DNA: TGCGCCAGCAGCCATGTGGGACGGTACCAAGAGACCCAGTACTTC
clone size: .; D gene: .; J gene: TRBJ2-1; V gene: TRBV20-1; CDR3 protein: CSARDDLGILFF; CDR3 DNA: TGCAGTGCTAGAGACGATCTGGGTATCCTGTTCTTC
clone size: .; D gene: TRBD1; J gene: TRBJ1-2; V gene: TRBV7-1; CDR3 protein: CASSSLPIPPLGRDRGPRNYGYTF; CDR3 DNA: TGTGCCAGCAGCTCCTTACCCATCCCCCCCTTGGGGCGGGACAGGGGGCCGAGGAACTATGGCTACACCTTC
clone size: many; D gene: TRBD2; J gene: TRBJ2-1; V gene: TRBV5-1; CDR3 protein: CASSFPGLAGGSEQFF; CDR3 DNA: TGCGCCAGCAGCTTCCCGGGACTAGCGGGGGGTAGTGAGCAGTTCTTC
clone size: .; D gene: .; J gene: TRBJ1-5; V gene: TRBV28; CDR3 protein: CASRLWGGQGYNQPQHF; CDR3 DNA: TGTGCCAGCAGATTGTGGGGGGGTCAGGGGTACAATCAGCCCCAGCATTTT
clone size: .; D gene: TRBD1; J gene: TRBJ2-3; V gene: TRBV5-6; CDR3 protein: CASSPLGQGPTDTQYF; CDR3 DNA: TGTGCCAGCAGCCCACTCGGACAGGGTCCCACAGATACGCAGTATTTT
clone size: once; D gene: .; J gene: TRBJ2-1; V gene: TRBV19; CDR3 protein: CASSISAGLFNEQFF; CDR3 DNA: TGTGCCAGTAGTATATCTGCGGGACTCTTCAATGAGCAGTTCTTC
clone size: .; D gene: .; J gene: TRBJ2-7; V gene: TRBV4-1; CDR3 protein: CASSPAERDYEQYF; CDR3 DNA: TGCGCCAGCAGCCCCGCGGAGAGGGACTACGAGCAGTACTTC
clone size: few; D gene: .; J gene: TRBJ2-3; V gene: TRBV7-7; CDR3 protein: CASSPGNRVFADTQYF; CDR3 DNA: TGTGCCAGCAGCCCCGGGAACAGGGTCTTTGCAGATACGCAGTATTTT
clone size: .; D gene: TRBD2; J gene: TRBJ2-1; V gene: TRBV11-2; CDR3 protein: CASNLDRLTSGQTRWQFF; CDR3 DNA: TGTGCCAGCAACTTAGATCGCCTGACTAGCGGGCAGACCCGTTGGCAGTTCTTC
clone size: few; D gene: TRBD2; J gene: TRBJ2-1; V gene: TRBV24-1; CDR3 protein: CATSDLSSGGSYNEQFF; CDR3 DNA: TGTGCCACCAGTGATTTATCTAGCGGGGGCTCCTACAATGAGCAGTTCTTC
clone size: .; D gene: TRBD2; J gene: TRBJ2-1; V gene: TRBV4-1; CDR3 protein: CASSQVGPTSGDYNEQFF; CDR3 DNA: TGCGCCAGCAGCCAAGTAGGGCCGACTAGCGGAGACTACAATGAGCAGTTCTTC
clone size: .; D gene: .; J gene: TRBJ2-1; V gene: TRBV28; CDR3 protein: CASSSGAVYEQFF; CDR3 DNA: TGTGCCAGCAGTTCGGGAGCGGTATATGAGCAGTTCTTC
clone size: few; D gene: .; J gene: TRBJ2-1; V gene: TRBV6-2/TRBV6-3; CDR3 protein: CASSPHMISYNEQFF; CDR3 DNA: TGTGCCAGCAGCCCCCATATGATCTCCTACAATGAGCAGTTCTTC
clone size: .; D gene: .; J gene: TRBJ1-3; V gene: TRBV7-2; CDR3 protein: CASSLGAGAGNTIYF; CDR3 DNA: TGTGCCAGCAGCTTAGGGGCAGGGGCTGGAAACACCATATATTTT
clone size: many; D gene: TRBD1; J gene: TRBJ1-1; V gene: TRBV10-3; CDR3 protein: CAIGTGKTEAFF; CDR3 DNA: TGTGCCATCGGGACAGGGAAAACTGAAGCTTTCTTT
clone size: .; D gene: .; J gene: TRBJ1-5; V gene: TRBV10-3; CDR3 protein: CAISERGGRGGNQPQHF; CDR3 DNA: TGTGCCATCAGTGAGAGAGGAGGACGGGGCGGCAATCAGCCCCAGCATTTT
clone size: .; D gene: TRBD2; J gene: TRBJ2-7; V gene: TRBV28; CDR3 protein: CASSQSSGASYEQYF; CDR3 DNA: TGTGCCAGCAGCCAATCTAGCGGGGCCTCCTACGAGCAGTACTTC
clone size: many; D gene: .; J gene: TRBJ1-5; V gene: TRBV3-1; CDR3 protein: CASSQAGHSNQPQHF; CDR3 DNA: TGTGCCAGCAGCCAAGCGGGACACAGCAATCAGCCCCAGCATTTT
clone size: .; D gene: .; J gene: TRBJ1-5; V gene: TRBV20-1; CDR3 protein: CSAQVPLGGKPQHF; CDR3 DNA: TGCAGTGCCCAAGTCCCTCTCGGAGGGAAACCCCAGCATTTT